This T cell receptor beta chain was identified in a study of blood T cell repertoires in COVID-19. Across the study: Donors in the United States, Italy and Spain gave samples during acute or convalescent COVID-19. From T cells, B-cell-depleted T cells, or PBMCs came the material, which was cDNA or gDNA.

Original data processing: Amplification of reference gene primers was used by the study to estimate nucleated cell counts. Clones were sequenced by immunoSEQ multiplex PCR, and TCRdb holds only the in-frame ones, with some missing. For V, J and clone size, that table is used; D and trimming come from the DNA. Of tens of thousands of clones detected, around 85% appear once; the ten largest clones hold roughly 2.5%. CDR1 and CDR2 from the germline V gene are SEHNR and FQNEAQ (reference sequence). This CDR3 has 15 amino acids. V was clipped by 6 bases and J by 8 bases, with 22 bases between them. The sequence was collected from a man between 50 and 59 years old with acute or convalescent COVID-19. The material sequenced was peripheral blood. This rearrangement joins TRBV7-9 to TRBJ1-2; possibly TRBD1 for D (5 bases). CDR3 sequence: CASRPDGQLWQGYTF. The CDR3 nucleotides are TGTGCCAGCAGACCCGACGGACAACTATGGCAGGGCTACACCTTC.